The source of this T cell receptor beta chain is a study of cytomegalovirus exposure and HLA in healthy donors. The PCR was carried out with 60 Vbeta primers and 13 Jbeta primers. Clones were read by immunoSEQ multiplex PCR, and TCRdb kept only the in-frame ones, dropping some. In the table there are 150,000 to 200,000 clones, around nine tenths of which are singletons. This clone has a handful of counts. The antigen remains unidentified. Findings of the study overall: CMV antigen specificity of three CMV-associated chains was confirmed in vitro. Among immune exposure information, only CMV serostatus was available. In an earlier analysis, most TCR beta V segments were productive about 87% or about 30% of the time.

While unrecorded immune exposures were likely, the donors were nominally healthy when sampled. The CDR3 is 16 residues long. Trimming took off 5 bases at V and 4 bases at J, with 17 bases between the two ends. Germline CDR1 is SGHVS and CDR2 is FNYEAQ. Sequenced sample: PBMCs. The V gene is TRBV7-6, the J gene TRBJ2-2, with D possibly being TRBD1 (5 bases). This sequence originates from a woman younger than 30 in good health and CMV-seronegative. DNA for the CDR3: TGTGCCAGCAGCCTAGGGCAGGGTGGTAGCACCGGGGAGCTGTTTTTT. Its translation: CASSLGQGGSTGELFF.